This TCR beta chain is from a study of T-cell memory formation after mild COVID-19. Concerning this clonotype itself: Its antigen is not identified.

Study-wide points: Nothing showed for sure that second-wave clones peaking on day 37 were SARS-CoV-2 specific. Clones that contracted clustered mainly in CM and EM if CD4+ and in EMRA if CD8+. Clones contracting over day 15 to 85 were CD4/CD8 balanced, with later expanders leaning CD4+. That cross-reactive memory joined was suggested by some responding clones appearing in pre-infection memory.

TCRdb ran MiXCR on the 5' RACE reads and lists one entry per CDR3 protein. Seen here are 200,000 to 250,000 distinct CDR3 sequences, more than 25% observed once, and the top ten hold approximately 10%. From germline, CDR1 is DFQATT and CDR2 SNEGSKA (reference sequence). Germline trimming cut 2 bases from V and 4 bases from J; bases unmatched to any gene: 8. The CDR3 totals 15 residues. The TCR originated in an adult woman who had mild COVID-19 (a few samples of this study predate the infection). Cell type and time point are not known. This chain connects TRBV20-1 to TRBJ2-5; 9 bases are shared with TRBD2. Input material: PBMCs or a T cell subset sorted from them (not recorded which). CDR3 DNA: TGCAGTGCTAGATCGCTAGCGGGGAAGATAGAGACCCAGTACTTC. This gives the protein CSARSLAGKIETQYF.